This T cell receptor (beta chain) was sequenced for a study of HIV-infected patients and healthy controls (dated by TCRdb to the mid-2010s). The library was built by means of 5' RACE. Data came from an Illumina MiSeq. TCRdb trimmed the raw reads at Q25, called clones with MiXCR and kept productive beta chains. A single entry per CDR3 protein holds the most common genes and DNA from its merged rows. The sample records 65,000 to 70,000 distinct CDR3 sequences, about 15% of which are singletons. 4.5% to 7% of the sample is in the top ten clones. The CDR3 measures 16 amino acids from cysteine to phenylalanine. Only CDR3 DNA is held: 48 bases, read in frame from base 1. Per the germline V gene, SQVTM is the CDR1 and ANQGSEA is the CDR2. Comments on this clonotype: Its antigen remains unidentified. Base quality data are lacking; no much larger clone is found one base away.

Here the chain combines TRBV29-1 and TRBJ2-1; the D region is possibly TRBD1 or TRBD2, each matching across 5 bases. Sequencing was done on a sample of CD4+ T cells from blood. This clonotype originated in a human donor in good health. In nucleotide form, the sequence is TGCAGGGTTAGGTGGGAGTCGTGGGGCATACACAATGAGCAGTTCTTC. It codes for CRVRWESWGIHNEQFF.